This T cell receptor beta chain was sequenced for a study of vaccination and CD4 T cells after COVID-19. Oncomine TCR Beta short-read sequencing was applied to DNA from cultured CD4+ T cells. From CD4+ T cells that had been cultured, genomic DNA was extracted. TCRdb independently ran MiXCR on the PCR reads; one entry per CDR3 protein. The sample lists approximately 15,000 distinct CDR3 sequences, roughly three fifths occurring once. As to treatment: roughly 11-day PBMC culture with coronavirus spike peptide pools or control peptides (ViraFEST assay). Scientists separated out CD4+ T cells through negative selection following 10 days in culture. The germline V and J ends were trimmed by 5 bases and 7 bases, with 17 bases remaining between them. This CDR3 contains 15 residues. Germline V CDR1 and CDR2: SGHTA, FQGNSA. Notes on this clonotype: Its antigen remains unknown.

The material sequenced was CD4+ T cells from blood, cultured in vitro, taken after SARS-CoV-2 vaccination. The TCR originated in a human donor who had recovered from COVID-19. The chain employs TRBV7-2 and TRBJ2-2; D possibly matches TRBD1 or TRBD2 (6 bases each). CDR3 DNA sequence: TGTGCCAGCAGCCACAGGGATTGGGGGGTCGGGGAGCTGTTTTTT. This gives the protein CASSHRDWGVGELFF.